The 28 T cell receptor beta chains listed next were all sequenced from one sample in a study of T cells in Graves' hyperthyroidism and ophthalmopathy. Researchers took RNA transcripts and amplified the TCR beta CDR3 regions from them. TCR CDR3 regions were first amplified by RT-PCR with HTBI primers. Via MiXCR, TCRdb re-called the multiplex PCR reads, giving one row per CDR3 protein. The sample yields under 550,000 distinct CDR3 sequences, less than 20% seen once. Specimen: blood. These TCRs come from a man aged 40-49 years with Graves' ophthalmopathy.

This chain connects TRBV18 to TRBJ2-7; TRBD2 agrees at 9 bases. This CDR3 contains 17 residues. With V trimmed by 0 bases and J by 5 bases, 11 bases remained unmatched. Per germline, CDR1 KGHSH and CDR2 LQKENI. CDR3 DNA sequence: TGTGCCAGCTCACCACCGGTGGGTAGCGGGAGAGGAGACGAGCAGTACTTC. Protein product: CASSPPVGSGRGDEQYF.

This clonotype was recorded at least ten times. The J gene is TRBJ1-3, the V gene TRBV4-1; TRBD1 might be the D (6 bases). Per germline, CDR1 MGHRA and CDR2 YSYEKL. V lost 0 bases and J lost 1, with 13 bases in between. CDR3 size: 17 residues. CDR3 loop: CASSQDSGAASGNTIYF. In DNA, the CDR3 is TGCGCCAGCAGCCAAGATTCGGGGGCTGCATCTGGAAACACCATATATTTT.

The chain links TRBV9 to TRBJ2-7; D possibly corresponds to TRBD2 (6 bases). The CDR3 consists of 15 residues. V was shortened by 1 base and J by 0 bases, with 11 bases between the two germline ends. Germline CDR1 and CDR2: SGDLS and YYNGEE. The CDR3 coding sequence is TGTGCCAGCAGCGTAAGACCGACTAGCTCCTACGAGCAGTACTTC. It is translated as CASSVRPTSSYEQYF.

DNA of the CDR3: TGCAGCGTCAGAATAGGGAACTACGAGCAGTACTTC. Amino acid sequence: CSVRIGNYEQYF. The genes are TRBV29-1 and TRBJ2-7, with D unclear. CDR3 length equals 12 residues. Germline V CDR1 and CDR2: SQVTM, ANQGSEA. The germline V and J ends were trimmed by 6 bases and 3 bases, with 12 bases remaining between them.

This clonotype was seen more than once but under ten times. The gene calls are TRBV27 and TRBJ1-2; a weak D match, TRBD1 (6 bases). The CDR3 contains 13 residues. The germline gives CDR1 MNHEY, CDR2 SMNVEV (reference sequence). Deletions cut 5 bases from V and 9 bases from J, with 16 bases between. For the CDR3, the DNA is TGTGCCAGCAGTCCGATCCACAGGGACAGCTACACCTTC. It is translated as CASSPIHRDSYTF.

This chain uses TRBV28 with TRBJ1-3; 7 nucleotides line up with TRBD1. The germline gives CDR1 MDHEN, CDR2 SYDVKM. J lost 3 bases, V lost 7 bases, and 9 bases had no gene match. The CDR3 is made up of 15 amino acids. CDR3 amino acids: CASTPLGGFGNTIYF. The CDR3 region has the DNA TGTGCCAGCACTCCTTTAGGGGGCTTTGGAAACACCATATATTTT.

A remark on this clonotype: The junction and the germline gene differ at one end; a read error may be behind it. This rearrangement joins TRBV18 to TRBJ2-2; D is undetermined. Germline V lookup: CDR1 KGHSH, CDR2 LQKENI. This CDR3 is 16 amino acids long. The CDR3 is CASSPRVSRNAGELFF. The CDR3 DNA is TGTGCCAGCTCCCCTAGAGTGAGTCGGAACGCCGGGGAGCTGTTTTTT.

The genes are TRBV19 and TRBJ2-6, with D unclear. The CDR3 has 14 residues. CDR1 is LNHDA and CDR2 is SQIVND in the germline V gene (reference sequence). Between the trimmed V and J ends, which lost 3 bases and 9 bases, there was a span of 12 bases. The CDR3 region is CASSIWPQFNVLTF. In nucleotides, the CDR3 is TGTGCCAGTAGTATTTGGCCCCAGTTCAACGTCCTGACTTTC.

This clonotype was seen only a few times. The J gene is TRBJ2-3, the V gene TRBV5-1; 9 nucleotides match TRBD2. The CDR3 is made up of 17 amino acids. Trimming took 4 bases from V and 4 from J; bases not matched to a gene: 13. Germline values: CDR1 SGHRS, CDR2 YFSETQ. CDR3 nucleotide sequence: TGCGCCAGCAGCCACCTCGGGGTAGCGGGAGTATCAGATACGCAGTATTTT. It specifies CASSHLGVAGVSDTQYF.

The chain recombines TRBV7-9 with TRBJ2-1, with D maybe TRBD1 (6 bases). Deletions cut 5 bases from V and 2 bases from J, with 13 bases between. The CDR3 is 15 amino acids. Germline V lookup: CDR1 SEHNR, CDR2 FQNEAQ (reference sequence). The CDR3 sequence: CASSPLEGAYNEQFF. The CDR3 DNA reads TGTGCCAGCAGCCCCCTCGAGGGGGCCTACAATGAGCAGTTCTTC.

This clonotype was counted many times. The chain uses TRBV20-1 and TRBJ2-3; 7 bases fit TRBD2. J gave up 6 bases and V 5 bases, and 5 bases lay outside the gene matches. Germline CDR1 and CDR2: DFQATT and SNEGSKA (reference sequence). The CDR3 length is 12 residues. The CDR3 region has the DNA TGCAGTGCTGCGCGGGAGACGGATACGCAGTATTTT. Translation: CSAARETDTQYF.

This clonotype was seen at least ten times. CDR3 bases: TGTGCCAGCACCCCCCGGGACAGTACCTACGAGCAGTACTTC. Protein product: CASTPRDSTYEQYF. The gene calls are TRBV2 and TRBJ2-7; 7 nucleotides match TRBD1. The CDR3 covers 14 residues. Germline-derived CDR1 and CDR2 are SNHLY and FYNNEI. The ends lost 7 bases at V and 2 bases at J; junction bases unmatched: 8.

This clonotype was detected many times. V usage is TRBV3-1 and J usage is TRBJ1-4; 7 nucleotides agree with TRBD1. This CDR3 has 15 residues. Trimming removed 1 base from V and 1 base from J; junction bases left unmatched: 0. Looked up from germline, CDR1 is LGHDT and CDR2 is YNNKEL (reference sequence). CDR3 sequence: CASSQGTGTNEKLFF. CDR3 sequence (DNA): TGTGCCAGCAGCCAAGGGACAGGAACTAATGAAAAACTGTTTTTT.

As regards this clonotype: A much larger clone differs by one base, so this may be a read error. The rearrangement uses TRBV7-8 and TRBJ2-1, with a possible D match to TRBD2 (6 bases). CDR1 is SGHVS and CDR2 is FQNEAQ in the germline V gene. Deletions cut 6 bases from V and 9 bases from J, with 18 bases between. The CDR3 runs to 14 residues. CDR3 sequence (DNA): TGTGCCAGCAGAGCAAGACGGGAGCGCGGTGAGCAGTTCTTC. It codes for CASRARRERGEQFF.

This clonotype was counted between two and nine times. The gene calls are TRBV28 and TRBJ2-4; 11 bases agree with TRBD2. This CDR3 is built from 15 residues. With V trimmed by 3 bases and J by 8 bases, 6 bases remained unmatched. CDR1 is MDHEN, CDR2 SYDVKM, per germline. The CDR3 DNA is TGTGCCAGCAGTTTGCCCACTAGCGGGAGACACATTCAGTACTTC. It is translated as CASSLPTSGRHIQYF.

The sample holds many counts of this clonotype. CDR3 sequence (DNA): TGTGCCAGCAGCTTACCTAGCGGGAGGGCCAGCGAGCAGTACTTC. This encodes CASSLPSGRASEQYF. The chain is built from TRBV7-2 and TRBJ2-7; 12 nucleotides agree with TRBD2. Germline trimming cut 2 bases from V and 6 bases from J; bases unmatched to any gene: 5. This CDR3 is 15 amino acids long. Germline loops: CDR1 SGHTA, CDR2 FQGNSA. Using reference TRBV7-2 and TRBJ2-7 for the parts outside the CDR3, the full variable domain is GAGVSQSPSNKVTEKGKDVELRCDPISGHTALYWYRQSLGQGLEFLIYFQGNSAPDKSGLPSDRFSAERTGGSVSTLTIQRTQQEDSAVYLCASSLPSGRASEQYFGPGTRLTVT.

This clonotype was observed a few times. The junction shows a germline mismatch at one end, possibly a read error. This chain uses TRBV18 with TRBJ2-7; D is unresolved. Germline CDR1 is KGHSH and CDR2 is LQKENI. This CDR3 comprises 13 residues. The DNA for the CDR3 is TGTGCCAGCTCACCAGATCACTCCTCCGAGCAGTACTTC. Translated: CASSPDHSSEQYF.

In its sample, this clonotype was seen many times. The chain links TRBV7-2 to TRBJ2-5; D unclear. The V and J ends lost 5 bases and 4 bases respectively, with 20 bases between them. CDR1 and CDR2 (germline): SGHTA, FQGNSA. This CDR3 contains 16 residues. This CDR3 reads CASSPERGPARETQYF. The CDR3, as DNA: TGTGCCAGCAGCCCCGAACGTGGACCTGCACGAGAGACCCAGTACTTC.

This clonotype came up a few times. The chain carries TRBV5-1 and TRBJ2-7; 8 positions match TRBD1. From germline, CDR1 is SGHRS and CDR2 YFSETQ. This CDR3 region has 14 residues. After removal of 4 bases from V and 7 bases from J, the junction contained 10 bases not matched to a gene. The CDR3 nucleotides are TGCGCCAGCAGCAGGACAGGGCTTCTAGGGGAGCAGTACTTC. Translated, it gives CASSRTGLLGEQYF. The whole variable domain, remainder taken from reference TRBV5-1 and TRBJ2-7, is KAGVTQTPRYLIKTRGQQVTLSCSPISGHRSVSWYQQTPGQGLQFLFEYFSETQRNKGNFPGRFSGRQFSNSRSEMNVSTLELGDSALYLCASSRTGLLGEQYFGPGTRLTVT.

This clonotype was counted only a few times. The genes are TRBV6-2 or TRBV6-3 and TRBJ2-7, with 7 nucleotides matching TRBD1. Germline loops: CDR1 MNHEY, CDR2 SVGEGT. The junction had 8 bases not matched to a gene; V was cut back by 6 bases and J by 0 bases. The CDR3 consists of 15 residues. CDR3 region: CASRDGTAYSYEQYF. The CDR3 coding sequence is TGTGCCAGCAGGGACGGGACAGCGTACTCCTACGAGCAGTACTTC.

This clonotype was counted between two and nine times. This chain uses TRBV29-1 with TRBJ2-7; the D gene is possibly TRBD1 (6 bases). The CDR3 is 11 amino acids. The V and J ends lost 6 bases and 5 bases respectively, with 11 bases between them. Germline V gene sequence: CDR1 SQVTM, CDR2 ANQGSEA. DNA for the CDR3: TGCAGCGTAGCTAAGGGGGACGAGCAGTACTTC. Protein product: CSVAKGDEQYF.

CDR3 loop: CASNTLAGEETQYF. The CDR3 nucleotides are TGTGCCAGCAACACACTAGCGGGGGAAGAGACCCAGTACTTC. This chain joins TRBV7-9 and TRBJ2-5; TRBD2 agrees at 11 bases. Germline V lookup: CDR1 SEHNR, CDR2 FQNEAQ (reference sequence). V shed 7 bases, J shed 3 bases, and the junction held 4 bases outside the gene matches. The CDR3 contains 14 residues.

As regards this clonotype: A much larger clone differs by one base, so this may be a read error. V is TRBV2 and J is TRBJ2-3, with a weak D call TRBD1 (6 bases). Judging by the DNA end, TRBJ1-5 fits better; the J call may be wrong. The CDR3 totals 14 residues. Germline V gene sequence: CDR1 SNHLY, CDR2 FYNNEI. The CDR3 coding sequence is TGTGCCAGCAGTGGGGCAACTCGGACAGATACGCAGCATTTT. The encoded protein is CASSGATRTDTQHF.

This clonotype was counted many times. CDR3 DNA: TGTGCCAGCAGTTTTTGGGAAGAGACCCAGTACTTC. It yields the protein CASSFWEETQYF. This chain joins TRBV12-3 or TRBV12-4 and TRBJ2-5; D not certain. The CDR3 length is 12 residues. With 3 bases removed from V and 3 bases from J, the gap between germline ends came to 5 bases.

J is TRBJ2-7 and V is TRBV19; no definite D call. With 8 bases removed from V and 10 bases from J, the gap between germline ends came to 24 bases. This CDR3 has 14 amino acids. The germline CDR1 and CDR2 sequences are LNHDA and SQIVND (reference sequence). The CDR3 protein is CASRPGPTLGEQYF. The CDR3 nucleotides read TGTGCCAGTCGACCGGGCCCGACTTTGGGTGAACAGTACTTC.

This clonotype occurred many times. Here the CDR3 DNA reads TGTGCCAGCAGTTTCTTCGACTACGAGCAGTACTTC. Its protein is CASSFFDYEQYF. The chain employs TRBV28 and TRBJ2-7; D gene unclear. The CDR3 loop spans 12 amino acids. V shed 3 bases and J shed 3 bases, with 6 bases lying between them. CDR1 and CDR2 from the germline V gene are MDHEN and SYDVKM.

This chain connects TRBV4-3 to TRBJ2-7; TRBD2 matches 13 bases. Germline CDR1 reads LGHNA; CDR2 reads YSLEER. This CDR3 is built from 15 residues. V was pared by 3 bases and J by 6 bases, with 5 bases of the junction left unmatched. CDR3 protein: CASSHPGLAGVEQYF. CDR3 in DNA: TGCGCCAGCAGCCACCCCGGACTAGCGGGAGTCGAGCAGTACTTC.

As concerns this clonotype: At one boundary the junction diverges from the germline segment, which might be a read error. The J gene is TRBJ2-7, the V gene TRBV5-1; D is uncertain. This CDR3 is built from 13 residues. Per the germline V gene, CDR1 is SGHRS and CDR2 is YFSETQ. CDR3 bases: TGCTCCAGCAAACAGTGCCCTTCCTCCGAGCAGTACTTC. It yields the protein CSSKQCPSSEQYF.